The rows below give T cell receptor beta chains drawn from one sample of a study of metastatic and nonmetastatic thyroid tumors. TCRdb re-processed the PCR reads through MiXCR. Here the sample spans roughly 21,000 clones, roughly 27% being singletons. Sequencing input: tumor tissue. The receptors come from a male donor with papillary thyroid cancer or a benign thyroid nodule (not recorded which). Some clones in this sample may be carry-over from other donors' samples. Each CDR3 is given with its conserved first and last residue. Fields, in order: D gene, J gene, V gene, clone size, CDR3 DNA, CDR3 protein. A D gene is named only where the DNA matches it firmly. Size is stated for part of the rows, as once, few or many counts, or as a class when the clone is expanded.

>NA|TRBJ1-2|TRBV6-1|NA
TGTGCCAGCAGTGAATACGAGGTAACCAACTATGGCTACACCTTC
CASSEYEVTNYGYTF
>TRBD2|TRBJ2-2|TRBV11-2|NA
TGTGCCAGCAGCGGGACTAGCGGGGCCAGTGGACCCGGGGAGCTGTTTTTT
CASSGTSGASGPGELFF
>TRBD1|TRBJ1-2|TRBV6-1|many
TGTGCCAGCAGTGCCTACCGGACAGGGATGAGTTACACCTTC
CASSAYRTGMSYTF
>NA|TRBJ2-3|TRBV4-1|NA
TGCGCCAGCAGCAATCGCCGGGACCCGGGCCTCACAGATACGCAGTATTTT
CASSNRRDPGLTDTQYF
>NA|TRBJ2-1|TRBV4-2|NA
TGTGCCAGCAGCCAAGATGAGGACGGATACAATGAGCAGTTCTTC
CASSQDEDGYNEQFF
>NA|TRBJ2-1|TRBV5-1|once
TGCGCCAGCAGCTCGTGGGGGTGGAATGGGCAGTTCTTC
CASSSWGWNGQFF
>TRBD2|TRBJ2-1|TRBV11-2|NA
TGTGCCAGCAGCTCCCCGTATTCTGGCGGGAGATTAGGTGAGCAGTTCTTC
CASSSPYSGGRLGEQFF
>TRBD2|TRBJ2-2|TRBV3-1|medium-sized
TGTGCCAGCAGCCCTAGCGGGAGGGACACCGGGGAGCTGTTTTTT
CASSPSGRDTGELFF
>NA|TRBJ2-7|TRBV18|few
TGTGCCAGCTCACTCGAGTTTAGCGGGACAGGATACGAGCAGTACTTC
CASSLEFSGTGYEQYF
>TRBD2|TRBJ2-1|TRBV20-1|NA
TGCAGTGCTAGGGCGGGACTAGCAGATGAGCAGTTCTTC
CSARAGLADEQFF
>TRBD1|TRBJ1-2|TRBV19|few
TGTGCCAGTAGCCCACAGGGGGCTAACTATGGCTACACCTTC
CASSPQGANYGYTF
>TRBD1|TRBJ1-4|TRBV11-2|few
TGTGCCAGCAGCCAGACAGGGGCAGGAGGAAAACTGTTTTTT
CASSQTGAGGKLFF